Described below is a single TCR beta chain sequence and its context. Next came a second PCR, run for about 6 to 11 cycles, which used a sample-barcoded 5' primer along with a J-beta primer mix. TCRdb reanalysed the 5' RACE reads using MiXCR and keeps one entry per CDR3 protein. Among fewer than 800,000 distinct CDR3 sequences listed, approximately 21% were seen once. This sample is drawn from a study of blood T cells in healthy people across ages. V was pared by 1 base and J by 12 bases, with 19 bases between. This CDR3 has 14 residues. Germline assignment: CDR1 MDHEN and CDR2 SYDVKM. This receptor was identified in a man aged 65 to 79 in good health. The chain links TRBV28 to TRBJ2-7; TRBD1 might be the D (7 bases). The sequenced sample consisted of blood. Written as DNA, the CDR3 is TGTGCCAGCAGTTTATTGCGACAGGGACTGGGATGGTACTTC. It codes for CASSLLRQGLGWYF.